This TCR beta chain was sequenced for a study of blood T cell repertoires in COVID-19. Across the whole study: Donors in the United States, Italy and Spain gave samples during acute or convalescent COVID-19. From T cells, B-cell-depleted T cells, or PBMCs came the material, which was cDNA or gDNA.

The ends were cut back, 6 bases at V and 6 bases at J, with 16 bases in the middle. CDR3 length: 14 amino acids. Germline V gene lookup returns CDR1 LNHDA and CDR2 SQIVND (reference sequence). In the study's own analysis: Estimates of nucleated cell counts were drawn from the amplification of reference gene primers. Assay used: immunoSEQ multiplex PCR; TCRdb lists only in-frame clones, some missing. That table supplies the V and J calls and clone size; D and trimming were determined from the DNA. The sample has about 140,000 clones, approximately 88% seen once; the top ten hold roughly a tenth. The TCR comes from a man between 60 and 75 years old with active or convalescent COVID-19. This chain joins TRBV19 and TRBJ2-3, with D maybe TRBD2 (6 bases). Sequenced input: peripheral blood. Here the CDR3 DNA reads TGTGCCAGTAGCTACCCGGGAGAAGGGGATACGCAGTATTTT. Its protein is CASSYPGEGDTQYF.